The rows below give T cell receptor beta chains drawn from one sample of a study of blood T cell repertoires in COVID-19. Libraries were prepared by immunoSEQ multiplex PCR; TCRdb keeps only in-frame clonotypes and omits some of them. The sample yields 100,000 or so clones, roughly 80% seen once. The specimen sequenced was peripheral blood. Every receptor here comes from a man aged 45-60 years with active or convalescent COVID-19. Both conserved end residues are part of each CDR3. A D gene is named only where the DNA matches it firmly. The size field is filled for only some rows; it gives once, few, many or a size class.

>TRBV2|TRBJ2-3|TRBD2|once
TGTGCCAGCAGTGTCACTAGCGGCCCTAGCACAGATACGCAGTATTTT
CASSVTSGPSTDTQYF
>TRBV3-1/TRBV3-2|TRBJ2-6|TRBD2|-
TGTGCCAGCAGCGCCGGGAGGCCGAGTAAGTCTGGGGCCAACGTCCTGACTTTC
CASSAGRPSKSGANVLTF
>TRBV6-5|TRBJ1-1|-|-
TGTGCCAGCAGTCTAACCAGGGTTGAGAACACTGAAGCTTTCTTT
CASSLTRVENTEAFF
>TRBV9|TRBJ2-3|TRBD2|-
TGTGCCAGCAGCGTATGGACTAGCCCCCCAGATACGCAGTATTTT
CASSVWTSPPDTQYF
>TRBV19|TRBJ1-1|-|-
TGTGCCAGTAGCCCAAGGGACATTGGGTATCAGGGCACTGAAGCTTTCTTT
CASSPRDIGYQGTEAFF
>TRBV5-8|TRBJ2-4|TRBD2|-
TGTGCCAGCAGCTTACTAGCGGGAGTCAAAAACATTCAGTACTTC
CASSLLAGVKNIQYF
>TRBV11-3|TRBJ1-3|-|-
TGTGCCAGCAGCTTAGGCGGCTCCCGGTCTGGAAACACCATATATTTT
CASSLGGSRSGNTIYF
>TRBV6-6|TRBJ2-1|TRBD2|-
TGTGCCAGCAGTTACACGACTAGCGGATCCTACAATGAGCAGTTCTTC
CASSYTTSGSYNEQFF
>TRBV7-9|TRBJ2-6|TRBD1|once
TGTGCCAGCAGCACCTACAGGGGGAGCTCTGGGGCCAACGTCCTGACTTTC
CASSTYRGSSGANVLTF
>TRBV3-1/TRBV3-2|TRBJ2-3|-|-
TGTGCCAGCAGCCAATGGCCAGATACGCAGTATTTT
CASSQWPDTQYF
>TRBV12-3/TRBV12-4|TRBJ1-2|-|-
TGTGCCAGCAGTTCAGGGGACTATGGCTACACCTTC
CASSSGDYGYTF
>TRBV28|TRBJ2-7|-|-
TGTGCCAGCGCAGTCCATTCCTACGAGCAGTACTTC
CASAVHSYEQYF
>TRBV10-3|TRBJ2-3|TRBD2|-
TGTGCCATCCCGACTAGCGGGAGCACAGATACGCAGTATTTT
CAIPTSGSTDTQYF
>TRBV5-1|TRBJ1-2|-|-
TGCGCCAGCAGCTTGGGGACACTTAACTATGGCTACACCTTC
CASSLGTLNYGYTF
>TRBV3-1/TRBV3-2|TRBJ1-3|-|-
TGTGCCAGCAGCCATGATCAGGGGCCTCTTGTAAACACCATATATTTT
CASSHDQGPLVNTIYF
>TRBV28|TRBJ2-7|-|few
TGTGCCAGCGAAAGAGCCTCCTACGAGCAGTACTTC
CASERASYEQYF
>TRBV5-8|TRBJ1-2|-|few
TGTGCCAGCGGCAGGGAAGCTAACTATGGCTACACCTTC
CASGREANYGYTF
>TRBV3-1/TRBV3-2|TRBJ1-5|TRBD1|-
TGTGCCAGCAGCTTCACGACAGGGAGAGGCAATCAGCCCCAGCATTTT
CASSFTTGRGNQPQHF
>TRBV29-1|TRBJ2-3|TRBD1|-
TGCAGCGTTGAGATGGACAGGGGATTCACAGATACGCAGTATTTT
CSVEMDRGFTDTQYF
>TRBV5-4|TRBJ2-7|-|-
TGTGCCAGCAGCTTGGGCGACTCACAAACCTACGAGCAGTACTTC
CASSLGDSQTYEQYF
>TRBV29-1|TRBJ1-1|TRBD1|-
TGCAGCGTTGAAGGACCCACAGGGGCGGGAGCTTTCTTT
CSVEGPTGAGAFF
>TRBV10-2|TRBJ1-6|-|-
TGCGCCAGCAAAGGCGGGGGGCCTTCACCCCTCCACTTT
CASKGGGPSPLHF
>TRBV7-9|TRBJ2-5|TRBD2|-
TGTGCCAGCAGCCCGGGAGGAGGGCAAAGAGAGACCCAGTACTTC
CASSPGGGQRETQYF
>TRBV19|TRBJ2-5|-|-
TGTGCCAGTAACGATGTGGCTAGCGTTGGGACCCAGTACTTC
CASNDVASVGTQYF
>TRBV30|TRBJ2-5|-|-
TGTGCCTGGGGGACTGGCGGACAAGAGACCCAGTACTTC
CAWGTGGQETQYF
>TRBV27|TRBJ1-5|TRBD1|-
TGTGCCAGCAGCCGATACAGGGGTGGCAATCAGCCCCAGCATTTT
CASSRYRGGNQPQHF
>TRBV7-2|TRBJ2-7|-|-
TGTGCCAGCAGCTTGCGGGAGAGCAGGGGCTACGAGCAGTACTTC
CASSLRESRGYEQYF
>TRBV6-6|TRBJ2-7|-|-
TGTGCCAGCAACGCCAGACAGGGAGGCGCCTACGAGCAGTACTTC
CASNARQGGAYEQYF
>TRBV5-5|TRBJ1-1|-|-
TGTGCCAGCAGCTTGGCCCCGACAGCGAACACTGAAGCTTTCTTT
CASSLAPTANTEAFF
>TRBV2|TRBJ1-6|TRBD1|-
TGTGCCAGCATGGGGACAGGGGGGAGTTCACCCCTCCACTTT
CASMGTGGSSPLHF
>TRBV5-1|TRBJ2-1|TRBD2|-
TGCGCCAGCAGCTCCGGACTAGCGGGATTCAATGAGCAGTTCTTC
CASSSGLAGFNEQFF
>TRBV15|TRBJ2-7|-|-
TGTGCCACCAGTAGCTATCCGAGGGTTGTCTACGAGCAGTACTTC
CATSSYPRVVYEQYF
>TRBV7-3|TRBJ2-2|TRBD2|once
TGTGCCAGCAGCTTGGGTCCAGCGGGAGGTACCGGGGAGCTGTTTTTT
CASSLGPAGGTGELFF
>TRBV24-1|TRBJ2-5|TRBD2|-
TGTGCCACCAGTGATTTGCGGGGGGGACTCCAAGAGACCCAGTACTTC
CATSDLRGGLQETQYF
>TRBV11-3|TRBJ2-1|TRBD2|-
TGTGCCAGCAACCCTAGCGGGAGGGCCGCCAATGAGCAGTTCTTC
CASNPSGRAANEQFF
>TRBV7-9|TRBJ2-2|-|-
TGTGCCAGCCGGGCGAACACCGGGGAGCTGTTTTTT
CASRANTGELFF
>TRBV11-2|TRBJ1-1|TRBD1|-
TGTGCCAGCAGCTTAGTGCAACAGGGGGTTCTTTCGAACACTGAAGCTTTCTTT
CASSLVQQGVLSNTEAFF
>TRBV20-1|TRBJ1-4|TRBD1|-
TGCAGTGCTAGTAGACCGGGACAGGGGACACTAGCTAATGAAAAACTGTTTTTT
CSASRPGQGTLANEKLFF
>TRBV6-5|TRBJ1-4|TRBD1|-
TGTGCCAGCAGTCCGACAGGGGGCGGTGAAAAACTGTTTTTT
CASSPTGGGEKLFF
>TRBV12-3/TRBV12-4|TRBJ2-5|-|-
TGTGCCAGCAGCCTCGGACAGTGGGGGACCCAGTACTTC
CASSLGQWGTQYF
>TRBV18|TRBJ2-7|-|-
TGTGCCAGCTCCCGACAAGGAAGCTCCTACGAGCAGTACTTC
CASSRQGSSYEQYF
>TRBV24-1|TRBJ2-2|TRBD1|-
TGTGCCACCACCGGGACAGCGAACACCGGGGAGCTGTTTTTT
CATTGTANTGELFF
>TRBV4-1|TRBJ2-1|TRBD1|-
TGCGCCAGCAGCCGACCTACGGGACAGTACAATGAGCAGTTCTTC
CASSRPTGQYNEQFF
>TRBV3-1/TRBV3-2|TRBJ2-7|TRBD1|-
TGTGCCAGCAGGGACAGGGGATCCTACGAGCAGTACTTC
CASRDRGSYEQYF
>TRBV4-1|TRBJ1-1|-|-
TGCGCCAGCAGCCAAGGAGTTACTGAAGCTTTCTTT
CASSQGVTEAFF
>TRBV27|TRBJ2-6|-|-
TGTGCCAGCAGTTTTGGCAGGCGTTCCTCTGGGGCCAACGTCCTGACTTTC
CASSFGRRSSGANVLTF
>TRBV11-3|TRBJ2-7|-|-
TGTGCCAGCAGCTTAATGGAGGGGGCGGGTTACGAGCAGTACTTC
CASSLMEGAGYEQYF
>TRBV7-8|TRBJ2-5|-|-
TGTGCCAGCAGCCTACTGGTAAACTTTAAAAACCAAGAGACCCAGTACTTC
CASSLLVNFKNQETQYF
>TRBV5-4|TRBJ2-7|-|-
TGTGCCAGCAGCCCGGAGACCTCCTACGAGCAGTACTTC
CASSPETSYEQYF
>TRBV19|TRBJ1-5|-|-
TGTGCCAGTATGGTGGCAGGCAGACGACACGATCAGCCCCAGCATTTT
CASMVAGRRHDQPQHF
>TRBV5-3|TRBJ2-7|TRBD2|-
TGTGCCACAGGTACGGGACTAGAGGGTGGCGAGCAGTACTTC
CATGTGLEGGEQYF
>TRBV18|TRBJ2-1|-|-
TGTGCCAGCTCACCGCAAACAGGGGGGGGTGGCTACAATGAGCAGTTCTTC
CASSPQTGGGGYNEQFF
>TRBV21-1|TRBJ2-2|-|-
TGTGCCAGCAGCATTAGGGGGGGCGATTCCGGGGAGCTGTTTTTT
CASSIRGGDSGELFF
>TRBV7-9|TRBJ1-2|-|few
TGTGCCAGCAGCTTAGGACAGGCGAGCTACACCTTC
CASSLGQASYTF
>TRBV18|TRBJ1-1|TRBD1|-
TGTGCCAGCTCACCTCAGGCCGACAGGGTTGGTACTGAAGCTTTCTTT
CASSPQADRVGTEAFF
>TRBV7-6|TRBJ1-6|TRBD1|once
TGTGCCAGCAGCCGAACGACAGGGTGGGGGAATTCACCCCTCCACTTT
CASSRTTGWGNSPLHF
>TRBV5-1|TRBJ1-6|TRBD1|few
TGCCAAAATAAACCGGGGACAGGGTCCTCCTATAATTCACCCCTCCACTTT
CQNKPGTGSSYNSPLHF
>TRBV5-1|TRBJ2-6|-|-
TGCGCCAGCAGCCTGCCACAGTGGCAGGGGAATACTGGGGCCAACGTCCTGACTTTC
CASSLPQWQGNTGANVLTF
>TRBV24-1|TRBJ2-1|TRBD2|-
TGTGCCACCCGTGGGGTAGCGGGAGACCATGAGCAGTTCTTC
CATRGVAGDHEQFF
>TRBV3-1/TRBV3-2|TRBJ1-5|-|once
TGTGCCAGCAGCTCGAACAGGGCAGGTCAGCCCCAGCATTTT
CASSSNRAGQPQHF